This T cell receptor (beta chain) was captured in a study of blood T cell repertoires in COVID-19. Across the study: The United States, Italy and Spain were the sources of the acute and convalescent COVID-19 samples. T cells, B-cell-depleted T cells, or PBMCs provided the cDNA or gDNA that served as material.

CDR3 size: 12 residues. V lost 6 bases, J lost 6 bases, and 12 bases lay in between. Germline V gives CDR1 SNHLY, CDR2 FYNNEI. The repertoire was sequenced with immunoSEQ multiplex PCR; TCRdb's copy has only in-frame clones and lacks some. The sample shows approximately 50,000 clones, roughly four fifths of them seen only once. The J gene is TRBJ2-7, the V gene TRBV2; a possible D gene is TRBD1 (6 bases). The source material was peripheral blood. This clonotype was obtained from an elderly woman with COVID-19, enrolled during active disease. The CDR3 loop is CASRLQGSEQYF. For the CDR3, the DNA is TGTGCCAGCAGACTACAGGGAAGCGAGCAGTACTTC.